The 14 T cell receptor beta chains listed next were all sequenced from one sample in a study of CD8 T cells in Susac syndrome. RNA in amounts of roughly 0.45 to 1 ug was reverse transcribed with random hexamers. TCRdb redid the calling of the immunoSEQ multiplex PCR reads with MiXCR, one entry per CDR3 protein. The sample shows about 150,000 distinct CDR3 sequences, over 85% of them seen only once. The specimen sequenced was CD4+ T cells from PBMCs. The receptors derive from a human donor with multiple sclerosis.

V gene TRBV2 combines with J gene TRBJ1-2; TRBD1 matches 7 bases. V dropped 7 bases and J dropped 4; count of bases not matched to a gene: 9. The CDR3 has 14 residues. Looked up from germline, CDR1 is SNHLY and CDR2 is FYNNEI. In nucleotides, the CDR3 is TGTGCCAGCATTCGACAGGGAGGTTCCTATGGCTACACCTTC. As protein: CASIRQGGSYGYTF.

The chain links TRBV7-9 to TRBJ1-5; a weak D match, TRBD1 (5 bases). The V gene lost 4 bases and the J gene lost 0 bases, with 22 bases spanning the gap. The CDR3 loop spans 19 amino acids. Per germline, CDR1 SEHNR and CDR2 FQNEAQ (reference sequence). CDR3 bases: TGTGCCAGCAGCTCACACCGGGACGGATCATACTATAGCAATCAGCCCCAGCATTTT. Translated: CASSSHRDGSYYSNQPQHF. Based on the CDR3 plus reference TRBV7-9 and TRBJ1-5, the full variable domain is DTGVSQNPRHKITKRGQNVTFRCDPISEHNRLYWYRQTLGQGPEFLTYFQNEAQLEKSRLLSDRFSAERPKGSFSTLEIQRTEQGDSAMYLCASSSHRDGSYYSNQPQHFGDGTRLSIL.

The chain employs TRBV9 and TRBJ1-4; D is possibly TRBD1 (5 bases). Germline CDR1 SGDLS, CDR2 YYNGEE. With 0 bases removed from V and 3 bases from J, the gap between germline ends came to 6 bases. There are 14 residues in the CDR3. CDR3 coding DNA: TGTGCCAGCAGCGTAGGGGGACCTAATGAAAAACTGTTTTTT. Translated, it gives CASSVGGPNEKLFF. The complete variable domain, with remaining parts taken from reference TRBV9 and TRBJ1-4, reads DSGVTQTPKHLITATGQRVTLRCSPRSGDLSVYWYQQSLDQGLQFLIQYYNGEERAKGNILERFSAQQFPDLHSELNLSSLELGDSALYFCASSVGGPNEKLFFGSGTQLSVL.

The chain employs TRBV7-9 and TRBJ2-1, with D maybe TRBD2 (5 bases). CDR1 and CDR2 from the germline V gene are SEHNR and FQNEAQ (reference sequence). V was shortened by 5 bases and J by 11 bases, with 13 bases between the two germline ends. This CDR3 contains 12 residues. CDR3: CASSLARDQQFF. The CDR3 DNA reads as TGTGCCAGCAGCCTCGCTCGGGATCAGCAGTTCTTC.

This chain joins TRBV6-1 and TRBJ1-1; unclear D gene. The V and J ends lost 3 bases and 0 bases respectively, with 5 bases between them. The CDR3 is 13 amino acids. Per germline, CDR1 MNHNS and CDR2 SASEGT. This CDR3 reads CASSDRMNTEAFF. In DNA, the CDR3 is TGTGCCAGCAGTGACAGGATGAACACTGAAGCTTTCTTT.

The V call is TRBV27, the J call TRBJ2-7; TRBD2 aligns across 7 bases. The CDR3 consists of 14 residues. CDR1 and CDR2 from the germline V gene are MNHEY and SMNVEV (reference sequence). With 10 bases clipped from V and 3 bases from J, the junction kept 12 bases outside the gene matches. The CDR3 loop reads CATLGLGGSYEQYF. The DNA of the CDR3 is TGTGCCACCTTGGGCCTGGGCGGGAGCTACGAGCAGTACTTC.

The chain joins TRBV19 to TRBJ2-2, with D uncertain. CDR1 is LNHDA, CDR2 SQIVND, per germline (reference sequence). Trimming took 5 bases from V and 2 from J, leaving 9 bases between them. The CDR3 extends over 14 amino acids. The CDR3 DNA follows: TGTGCCAGTAGTGCCTACGACAACACCGGGGAGCTGTTTTTT. Encoded protein: CASSAYDNTGELFF.

J is TRBJ2-7 and V is TRBV20-1; TRBD2 agrees at 12 bases. The CDR3 has 13 amino acids. Germline trimming cut 7 bases from V and 7 bases from J; bases unmatched to any gene: 8. Germline V gene lookup returns CDR1 DFQATT and CDR2 SNEGSKA (reference sequence). The chain's CDR3 is CSGASGRAGEQYF. CDR3 nucleotides: TGCAGTGGGGCTAGCGGGAGGGCAGGGGAGCAGTACTTC.

The chain uses TRBV12-3 or TRBV12-4 and TRBJ2-5; TRBD1 agrees at 7 bases. The CDR3 length is 15 residues. Trimming at V came to 2 bases and at J to 5 bases, leaving 8 bases not matched to a gene. CDR3 coding DNA: TGTGCCAGCAGTTTATGGGACAGCCCAGGGGAGACCCAGTACTTC. This gives the protein CASSLWDSPGETQYF.

CDR3 protein: CASRSDGTGNTIYF. The CDR3 DNA sequence: TGTGCCAGCAGATCCGACGGTACTGGAAACACCATATATTTT. V usage is TRBV9 and J usage is TRBJ1-3; D is ambiguous. V lost 5 bases, J lost 2 bases, and 11 bases lay in between. CDR3 length equals 14 residues. Germline V lookup: CDR1 SGDLS, CDR2 YYNGEE.

The rearrangement links TRBV5-1 to TRBJ2-3, with 8 nucleotides matching TRBD1. CDR3 length: 13 amino acids. Germline V gives CDR1 SGHRS, CDR2 YFSETQ. After removal of 6 bases from V and 4 bases from J, the junction contained 4 bases not matched to a gene. CDR3 amino acids: CASNPGGPDTQYF. The DNA of the CDR3 is TGCGCCAGCAATCCAGGGGGCCCAGATACGCAGTATTTT.

The V gene is TRBV28, the J gene TRBJ2-5, with TRBD1 as a possible D gene (6 bases). The CDR3 runs to 14 residues. CDR1 MDHEN and CDR2 SYDVKM come from the germline V gene. The V gene lost 5 bases and the J gene lost 5 bases, with 15 bases spanning the gap. This CDR3 is CASSPGQLGETQYF. The CDR3 nucleotides are TGTGCCAGCAGTCCCGGACAGTTAGGGGAGACCCAGTACTTC.

V is TRBV6-2 or TRBV6-3 and J is TRBJ2-5, with 7 nucleotides matching TRBD2. The germline gives CDR1 MNHEY, CDR2 SVGEGT. J gave up 3 bases and V 7 bases, and 8 bases lay outside the gene matches. CDR3 length: 14 residues. The CDR3 protein is CASTSLAIKETQYF. In nucleotides, the CDR3 is TGTGCCAGCACCTCACTAGCGATTAAAGAGACCCAGTACTTC.

The chain combines TRBV9 with TRBJ2-1; TRBD2 is a possible D gene (7 bases). There are 14 residues in the CDR3. V lost 3 bases to trimming and J lost 12 bases, with 19 bases between them. CDR1 SGDLS and CDR2 YYNGEE come from the germline V gene. The CDR3 bases are TGTGCCAGCAGCGACCTCACGGGGGGCCGAGTGCAGTTCTTC. It encodes CASSDLTGGRVQFF. The entire variable domain, with the rest obtained from reference TRBV9 and TRBJ2-1, is as follows: DSGVTQTPKHLITATGQRVTLRCSPRSGDLSVYWYQQSLDQGLQFLIQYYNGEERAKGNILERFSAQQFPDLHSELNLSSLELGDSALYFCASSDLTGGRVQFFGPGTRLTVL.